The next 25 T cell receptor beta chains were all read from a single sample in a study of response to subunit inactivated influenza vaccine. Each CDR3 protein gets one entry after TCRdb re-called the RT-PCR reads with MiXCR. The sample contains around 520,000 distinct CDR3 sequences, about 25% of which appear only once. The sequences come from CD4+ T cells sorted from PBMCs, collected around 5 days after vaccination. These receptors were collected from a man aged 45 to 65 who received an inactivated influenza vaccine.

The CDR3 DNA reads as TGCGCCAGCAGCTTCCGTAGGGGGGGGGCACTAGACAATGAGCAGTTCTTC. Protein: CASSFRRGGALDNEQFF. V gene TRBV5-1 combines with J gene TRBJ2-1; D is perhaps TRBD2 (7 bases). From germline, CDR1 is SGHRS and CDR2 YFSETQ. The ends were cut back, 2 bases at V and 5 bases at J, with 20 bases in the middle. This CDR3 is 17 amino acids long. The entire variable domain, with the rest obtained from reference TRBV5-1 and TRBJ2-1, is as follows: KAGVTQTPRYLIKTRGQQVTLSCSPISGHRSVSWYQQTPGQGLQFLFEYFSETQRNKGNFPGRFSGRQFSNSRSEMNVSTLELGDSALYLCASSFRRGGALDNEQFFGPGTRLTVL.

The V and J genes are TRBV25-1 and TRBJ2-1; weak D call: TRBD2 (7 bases). The ends were cut back, 3 bases at V and 3 bases at J, with 18 bases in the middle. The CDR3 is made up of 17 amino acids. Per the germline V gene, CDR1 is MGHDK and CDR2 is SYGVNS. DNA of the CDR3: TGTGCCAGCAGTGATGGCCGCCGCGGGGGCAGCTACAATGAGCAGTTCTTC. It translates to CASSDGRRGGSYNEQFF.

This chain's CDR3 is CASRRAGTGELFF. The CDR3, as DNA: TGTGCCAGCAGGAGGGCGGGCACCGGGGAGCTGTTTTTT. This chain links TRBV3-1 with TRBJ2-2; D is possibly TRBD2 (5 bases). This CDR3 is 13 amino acids long. Looked up from germline, CDR1 is LGHDT and CDR2 is YNNKEL (reference sequence). V lost 6 bases, J lost 4 bases, and 9 bases lay in between.

This clonotype occurred a few times. This chain joins TRBV5-6 and TRBJ2-5, with D tentatively TRBD2 (6 bases). The CDR3 extends over 13 amino acids. V lost 3 bases to trimming and J lost 3 bases, with 9 bases between them. Germline CDR1 and CDR2: SGHDT and YYEEEE. CDR3 amino acids: CASSSRDEETQYF. DNA of the CDR3: TGTGCCAGCAGCTCGCGGGACGAAGAGACCCAGTACTTC. Full variable domain (rest looked up from reference TRBV5-6 and TRBJ2-5): DAGVTQSPTHLIKTRGQQVTLRCSPKSGHDTVSWYQQALGQGPQFIFQYYEEEERQRGNFPDRFSGHQFPNYSSELNVNALLLGDSALYLCASSSRDEETQYFGPGTRLLVL.

This clonotype was detected only a few times. The rearrangement links TRBV4-2 to TRBJ2-1; 13 bases align to TRBD2. The CDR3 runs 17 residues. The germline V gene has CDR1 LGHNA and CDR2 YNFKEQ. V trimming: 0 bases; J trimming: 4 bases; junction bases outside the gene matches: 3. This CDR3 reads CASSQERTSGSYNEQFF. CDR3 nucleotides: TGTGCCAGCAGCCAAGAAAGGACTAGCGGGAGTTACAATGAGCAGTTCTTC.

Notes on this clonotype: Compared with germline, one end of the junction differs, possibly owing to a read error. CDR3 sequence: CVSSSRGRRAVNTGELFF. DNA for the CDR3: TGTGTCAGCAGCTCCCGGGGCAGGCGGGCCGTGAACACCGGGGAGCTGTTTTTT. V usage is TRBV7-8 and J usage is TRBJ2-2; D is tentatively TRBD1 or TRBD2 (5 bases each). CDR1 and CDR2 from the germline V gene are SGHVS and FQNEAQ. The CDR3 has 18 residues.

This chain connects TRBV20-1 to TRBJ2-5; possible D gene TRBD1, 6 bases. Germline lookup yields CDR1 DFQATT and CDR2 SNEGSKA (reference sequence). The CDR3 runs to 16 residues. The ends were cut back, 5 bases at V and 0 bases at J, with 19 bases in the middle. CDR3 sequence reads: CSARLIGDTYQETQYF. Written as DNA, the CDR3 is TGCAGTGCTCGGCTTATAGGGGACACCTACCAAGAGACCCAGTACTTC.

The rearrangement uses TRBV20-1 and TRBJ2-1, with D uncertain. This CDR3 contains 14 residues. Germline V CDR1 and CDR2: DFQATT, SNEGSKA (reference sequence). V lost 0 bases to trimming and J lost 4 bases, with 10 bases between them. CDR3 amino acids: CSARDGLGYNEQFF. Here the CDR3 DNA reads TGCAGTGCTAGAGATGGATTAGGGTACAATGAGCAGTTCTTC.

V usage is TRBV24-1 and J usage is TRBJ2-3; the D is unclear. V lost 3 bases to trimming and J lost 8 bases, with 14 bases between them. The CDR3 contains 14 residues. Germline V gene data show CDR1 as KGHDR and CDR2 as SFDVKD. CDR3 loop: CATSDGGLPGTQYF. CDR3 nucleotide sequence: TGTGCCACCAGTGATGGCGGCCTTCCCGGTACGCAGTATTTT.

V and J are TRBV20-1 and TRBJ2-7; either TRBD1 or TRBD2 may fit D (5 bases each). Looked up from germline, CDR1 is DFQATT and CDR2 is SNEGSKA (reference sequence). Deletions cut 6 bases from V and 3 bases from J, with 18 bases between. This CDR3 spans 14 amino acids. CDR3 nucleotides: TGCAGTGCCACCCGGGACGGCCCAATCTACGAGCAGTACTTC. It encodes CSATRDGPIYEQYF.

The table lists this clonotype with a few counts. The CDR3 loop reads CSASPGQRDGYTF. CDR3 nucleotide sequence: TGCAGTGCTTCGCCGGGACAGCGAGATGGCTACACCTTC. This rearrangement joins TRBV20-1 to TRBJ1-2; TRBD1 agrees at 7 bases. This CDR3 spans 13 amino acids. Germline CDR1 is DFQATT and CDR2 is SNEGSKA (reference sequence). V trimming: 5 bases; J trimming: 6 bases; junction bases outside the gene matches: 9.

The V call is TRBV30, the J call TRBJ2-7, with a possible D match to TRBD1 (6 bases). The CDR3 loop spans 14 amino acids. With 4 bases removed from V and 2 bases from J, the gap between germline ends came to 15 bases. Germline CDR1 is GTSNPN and CDR2 is SVGIG (reference sequence). The CDR3 DNA reads TGTGCCTGGAACTCCGGGGACATCCCCTACGAGCAGTACTTC. Protein: CAWNSGDIPYEQYF. Filled out from reference TRBV30 and TRBJ2-7, the complete variable domain reads SQTIHQWPATLVQPVGSPLSLECTVEGTSNPNLYWYRQAAGRGLQLLFYSVGIGQISSEVPQNLSASRPQDRQFILSSKKLLLSDSGFYLCAWNSGDIPYEQYFGPGTRLTVT.

This clonotype was seen a few times. This rearrangement joins TRBV11-2 to TRBJ2-1, with D possibly being TRBD2 (7 bases). The CDR3 runs to 15 residues. Germline-derived CDR1 and CDR2 are SGHAT and FQNNGV. V gave up 5 bases and J gave up 5 bases, with 16 bases separating them. The CDR3: CASSVWGGRDNEQFF. DNA for the CDR3: TGTGCCAGCAGCGTTTGGGGGGGGCGCGACAATGAGCAGTTCTTC.

This clonotype was seen a handful of times. This chain connects TRBV7-2 to TRBJ2-1, with unresolved D. The germline gives CDR1 SGHTA, CDR2 FQGNSA. The CDR3 is made up of 12 amino acids. Trimming shortened V by 1 base and J by 10 bases, and 8 bases separated the two germline ends. CDR3 DNA: TGTGCCAGCAGCTTAGTGGGGTTCGAGCAGTTCTTC. This gives the protein CASSLVGFEQFF.

The genes are TRBV9 and TRBJ1-2; D remains ambiguous. V was pared by 0 bases and J by 2 bases, with 8 bases between. The CDR3 consists of 14 residues. Germline-derived CDR1 and CDR2 are SGDLS and YYNGEE. The CDR3 sequence: CASSVAIRNYGYTF. As DNA, the CDR3 is TGTGCCAGCAGCGTAGCAATACGAAACTATGGCTACACCTTC.

The chain recombines TRBV11-2 with TRBJ1-1; no clear D gene. The V gene's germline CDR1 is SGHAT and CDR2 FQNNGV. The CDR3 has 15 residues. Trimming removed 2 bases from V and 0 bases from J, with 10 bases in between. This chain's CDR3 is CASSLSPRLNTEAFF. In DNA, the CDR3 is TGTGCCAGCAGCTTAAGCCCGAGATTGAACACTGAAGCTTTCTTT.

CDR3 sequence (DNA): TGTGCCAGCAGGATCGGCCACCGCTATGGCTACACCTTC. This codes for CASRIGHRYGYTF. The gene calls are TRBV5-6 and TRBJ1-2, with unresolved D. The V gene lost 5 bases and the J gene lost 4 bases, with 12 bases spanning the gap. The CDR3 has 13 residues. CDR1 and CDR2 from the germline V gene are SGHDT and YYEEEE.

The chain has TRBV10-3 and TRBJ2-7, with 10 bases fitting TRBD2. CDR3 size: 15 residues. Losses at the gene ends were 0 bases for V and 2 bases for J; bases not matched to a gene: 1. Looked up from germline, CDR1 is ENHRY and CDR2 is SYGVKD. CDR3: CAISESGTSAYEQYF. CDR3 DNA: TGTGCCATCAGTGAGTCCGGGACTAGCGCCTACGAGCAGTACTTC.

The chain has TRBV20-1 and TRBJ2-7; possibly TRBD1 for D (5 bases). CDR3 size: 16 residues. The germline CDR1 and CDR2 sequences are DFQATT and SNEGSKA (reference sequence). Trimming stripped 3 bases from V and 2 bases from J, with 20 bases between. The CDR3 DNA sequence: TGCAGTGCTAGGGCGCAGGGCCGATCTTCTCCCTACGAGCAGTACTTC. This encodes CSARAQGRSSPYEQYF.

The chain employs TRBV2 and TRBJ2-3, with D possibly TRBD2 on 5 matching bases. V was trimmed by 0 bases and J by 14 bases, leaving 15 bases between them. The CDR3 runs 13 residues. Germline CDR1 and CDR2: SNHLY and FYNNEI. CDR3 loop: CASSEALRGFRYF. The CDR3 DNA reads TGTGCCAGCAGTGAAGCGCTTCGGGGTTTTCGGTATTTT.

The chain is built from TRBV4-3 and TRBJ2-1; D unclear. CDR1 LGHNA and CDR2 YSLEER come from the germline V gene. With 0 bases removed from V and 4 bases from J, the gap between germline ends came to 7 bases. The CDR3 sequence is 14 residues long. This CDR3 reads CASSQEARYNEQFF. The DNA of the CDR3 is TGCGCCAGCAGCCAAGAGGCCCGGTACAATGAGCAGTTCTTC.

The V gene is TRBV12-3 or TRBV12-4, the J gene TRBJ2-4, with 7 bases aligning to TRBD2. This CDR3 region has 15 residues. V was pared by 3 bases and J by 3 bases, with 5 bases of the junction left unmatched. The CDR3 loop reads CASSLGGVVKNIQYF. CDR3 sequence (DNA): TGTGCCAGCAGTTTGGGGGGGGTGGTCAAAAACATTCAGTACTTC.

The V gene is TRBV7-9, the J gene TRBJ2-7; D unclear. The CDR3 runs 14 residues. Trimming shortened V by 4 bases and J by 0 bases, and 10 bases separated the two germline ends. Germline CDR1 reads SEHNR; CDR2 reads FQNEAQ (reference sequence). The CDR3, as DNA: TGTGCCAGCAGCTCCCCTTGGGGCTCCTACGAGCAGTACTTC. Protein sequence: CASSSPWGSYEQYF. The whole variable domain, filled in from reference TRBV7-9 and TRBJ2-7, reads DTGVSQNPRHKITKRGQNVTFRCDPISEHNRLYWYRQTLGQGPEFLTYFQNEAQLEKSRLLSDRFSAERPKGSFSTLEIQRTEQGDSAMYLCASSSPWGSYEQYFGPGTRLTVT.

The chain is built from TRBV20-1 and TRBJ1-1; 7 positions match TRBD1. V was clipped by 3 bases and J by 7 bases; unmatched bases: 2. The CDR3 runs to 11 residues. Germline V CDR1 and CDR2: DFQATT, SNEGSKA (reference sequence). This chain's CDR3 is CSARPGGEAFF. Here the CDR3 DNA reads TGCAGTGCTAGGCCAGGGGGTGAAGCTTTCTTT.

This clonotype has a handful of counts. The rearrangement uses TRBV27 and TRBJ2-6; TRBD1 is a possible D gene (8 bases). The V and J ends lost 5 bases and 0 bases respectively, with 20 bases between them. CDR3 length equals 19 residues. Germline lookup yields CDR1 MNHEY and CDR2 SMNVEV (reference sequence). The CDR3 DNA reads as TGTGCCAGCAGTCCCTACGGACAGGGACTAAGCTCTGGGGCCAACGTCCTGACTTTC. Translated, it gives CASSPYGQGLSSGANVLTF.